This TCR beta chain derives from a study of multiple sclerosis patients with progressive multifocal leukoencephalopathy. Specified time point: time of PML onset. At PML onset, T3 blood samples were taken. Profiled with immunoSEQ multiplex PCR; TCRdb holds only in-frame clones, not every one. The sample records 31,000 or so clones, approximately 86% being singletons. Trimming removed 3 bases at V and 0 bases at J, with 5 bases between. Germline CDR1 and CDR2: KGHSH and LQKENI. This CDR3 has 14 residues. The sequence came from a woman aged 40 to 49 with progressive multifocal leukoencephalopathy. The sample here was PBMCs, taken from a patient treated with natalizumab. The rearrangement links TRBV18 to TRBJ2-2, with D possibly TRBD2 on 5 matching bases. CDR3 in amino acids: CASSPGANTGELFF. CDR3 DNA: TGTGCCAGCTCACCCGGGGCGAACACCGGGGAGCTGTTTTTT.